The clone carrying this TCR beta chain was seen only a few times. This specimen belongs to a study of beta chain features in type 1 diabetes. The CDR3 is 10 amino acids. Germline loops: CDR1 SQVTM, CDR2 ANQGSEA. Deletions cut 5 bases from V and 1 base from J, with 2 bases between. All of the isolated RNA was reverse transcribed, so expressed TCRB transcripts were sequenced. The protocol was immunoSEQ multiplex PCR, while the TCRdb copy is restricted to in-frame clones and leaves out a portion. The sample lists just over 150,000 clones, 8.5% to 14% occurring once. V gene TRBV29-1 combines with J gene TRBJ1-1; no definite D call. The sequenced sample consisted of central memory CD4+ T cells from blood. The source of this sequence is a man younger than 35 in good health. CDR3 DNA: TGCAGCGTTCAGAACACTGAAGCTTTCTTT. Its protein product is CSVQNTEAFF.